This TCR beta chain was sequenced during a study of blood T cell repertoires in COVID-19. Study-wide background: The origin of the acute and convalescent COVID-19 samples was the United States, Italy and Spain.

With 5 bases removed from V and 0 bases from J, the gap between germline ends came to 10 bases. This CDR3 has 14 amino acids. Germline V gives CDR1 SGHRS, CDR2 YFSETQ. The data were produced by immunoSEQ multiplex PCR, yet TCRdb's version contains in-frame clones alone and is incomplete. The sample holds about 120,000 clones, almost 90% seen once. Material: peripheral blood. V is TRBV5-1 and J is TRBJ2-3, with D uncertain. The TCR comes from an older woman with COVID-19, enrolled during active disease. This CDR3 reads CASSSQMSTDTQYF. DNA of the CDR3: TGCGCCAGCAGTTCTCAGATGAGCACAGATACGCAGTATTTT.